This paragraph reports one TCR beta chain. Profiling relied on immunoSEQ multiplex PCR, and the TCRdb table lists in-frame clones only, not all of them. The sample yields nearly 90,000 clones, about two thirds seen once. This record belongs to a study of blood T cell repertoires in COVID-19. On the study more broadly: PBMCs, B-cell-depleted T cells, or T cells provided the cDNA or gDNA that made up the material.

Sequenced: peripheral blood. The source of this sequence is an elderly woman with acute or convalescent COVID-19.

CDR3 in amino acids: CAWSVDSNTEAFF. The CDR3 bases are TGTGCCTGGAGTGTAGACAGTAACACTGAAGCTTTCTTT. J is TRBJ1-1 and V is TRBV30; a possible D gene is TRBD1 (5 bases). The CDR3 spans 13 residues. Trimming pared 0 bases from V and 2 bases from J, leaving 7 bases between. Looked up from germline, CDR1 is GTSNPN and CDR2 is SVGIG (reference sequence).